This T cell receptor beta chain was captured in a study of cytomegalovirus exposure and HLA in healthy donors. The trim removed 1 base at V and 4 bases at J, leaving 6 bases unmatched. The CDR3 is made up of 15 amino acids. Germline V gene lookup returns CDR1 LNHNV and CDR2 YYDKDF (reference sequence). A multiplex PCR was run with 60 Vbeta primers and 13 Jbeta primers. Measured with immunoSEQ multiplex PCR; TCRdb has only the in-frame clones, and not every one. The table records some 170,000 clones, approximately 70% of them present only once. On this clone: In the same sample, other DNA sequences code for this CDR3.

Sequencing was performed on PBMCs. The V gene is TRBV15, the J gene TRBJ1-2; 7 positions agree with TRBD1. The source of this sequence is a human donor in good health. The CDR3 is CATSRAPAGGYGYTF. The CDR3 DNA sequence: TGTGCCACCAGCAGAGCCCCGGCAGGGGGCTATGGCTACACCTTC. The whole variable domain, remainder taken from reference TRBV15 and TRBJ1-2, is DAMVIQNPRYQVTQFGKPVTLSCSQTLNHNVMYWYQQKSSQAPKLLFHYYDKDFNNEADTPDNFQSRRPNTSFCFLDIRSPGLGDTAMYLCATSRAPAGGYGYTFGSGTRLTVV.